The clone carrying this T cell receptor (beta chain) came up once. This entry belongs to a study of T cell responses to AZD1222 COVID-19 vaccine. Repertoires were generated with immunoSEQ multiplex PCR, while TCRdb's copy carries only in-frame clones and drops some. The profile covers some 140,000 clones, with about 90% appearing a single time and around 5% taken by the ten largest. J gave up 5 bases and V 0 bases, and 9 bases lay outside the gene matches. The germline V gene encodes CDR1 SGHTS and CDR2 YDEGEE. The CDR3 has 16 amino acids. The source is an adult in good health. The material sequenced was peripheral blood, taken on day 0 of AZD1222 vaccination. V and J are TRBV5-8 and TRBJ2-7, with TRBD1 identical over 9 bases. The CDR3 is CASSLAIRDRVDEQYF. In DNA, the CDR3 is TGTGCCAGCAGCTTGGCAATCCGGGACAGGGTCGACGAGCAGTACTTC.